This paragraph reports one TCR beta chain. Its antigen is currently unknown. The CDR3 spans 13 residues. V was clipped by 1 base and J by 1 base, with 2 bases between them. Germline loops: CDR1 SGHTA, CDR2 FQGNSA. The data were taken from a study of cytotoxic CD8 clonotypes in ibrutinib-treated CLL. Regarding the study as a whole: Higher clonality was seen at ibrutinib response and a return toward baseline at progression. Clonality measured at baseline exceeded age-matched healthy donors, tracking circulating CD8+ T-cell counts. Public clonotypes were rare and shrank or held steady on treatment. Sustained-remission patients were sampled at different times than progressing patients were.

Profiling relied on immunoSEQ multiplex PCR, and the TCRdb table lists in-frame clones only, not all of them. The sample records roughly 58,000 clones, 50% to 70% being singletons. The clonotype originates from a human donor with chronic lymphocytic leukemia. The specimen comprised PBMCs, sampled at disease progression, from a patient treated with ibrutinib. This chain links TRBV7-2 with TRBJ2-4; D not certain. CDR3 DNA sequence: TGTGCCAGCAGCTTAGACGCCAAAAACATTCAGTACTTC. Its protein product is CASSLDAKNIQYF.